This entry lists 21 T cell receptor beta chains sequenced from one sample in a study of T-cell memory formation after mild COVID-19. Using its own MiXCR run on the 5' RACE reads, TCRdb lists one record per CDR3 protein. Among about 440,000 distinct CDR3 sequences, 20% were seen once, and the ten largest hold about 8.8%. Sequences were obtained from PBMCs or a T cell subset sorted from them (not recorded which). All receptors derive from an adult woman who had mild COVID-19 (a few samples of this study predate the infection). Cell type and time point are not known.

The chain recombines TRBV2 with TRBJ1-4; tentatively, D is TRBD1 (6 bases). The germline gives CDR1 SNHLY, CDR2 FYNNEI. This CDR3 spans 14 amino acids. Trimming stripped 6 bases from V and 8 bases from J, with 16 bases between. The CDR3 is CASRTGPGVEKLFF. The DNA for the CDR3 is TGTGCCAGCAGAACCGGGCCAGGGGTCGAAAAACTGTTTTTT.

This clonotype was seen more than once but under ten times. The chain's CDR3 is CASSLVPGTGAGNTIYF. CDR3 DNA: TGTGCCAGCAGCTTAGTCCCCGGGACAGGGGCTGGAAACACCATATATTTT. The genes are TRBV11-2 and TRBJ1-3; 10 positions match TRBD1. Trimming removed 1 base from V and 2 bases from J; junction bases left unmatched: 5. The CDR3 contains 17 residues. CDR1 is SGHAT, CDR2 FQNNGV, per germline.

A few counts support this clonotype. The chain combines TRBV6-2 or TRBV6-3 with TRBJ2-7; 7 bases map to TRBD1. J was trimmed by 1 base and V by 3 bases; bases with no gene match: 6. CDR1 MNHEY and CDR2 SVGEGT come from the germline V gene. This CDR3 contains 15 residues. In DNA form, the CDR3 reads TGTGCCAGCAGTTATAAACAGGGGTTATCCTACGAGCAGTACTTC. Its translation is CASSYKQGLSYEQYF.

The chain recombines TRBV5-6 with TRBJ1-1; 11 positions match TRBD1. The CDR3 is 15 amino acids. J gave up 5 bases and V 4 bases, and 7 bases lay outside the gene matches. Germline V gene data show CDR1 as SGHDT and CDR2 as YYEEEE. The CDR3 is CASSQGQGAWTEAFF. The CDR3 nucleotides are TGTGCCAGCAGCCAAGGACAGGGGGCATGGACTGAAGCTTTCTTT.

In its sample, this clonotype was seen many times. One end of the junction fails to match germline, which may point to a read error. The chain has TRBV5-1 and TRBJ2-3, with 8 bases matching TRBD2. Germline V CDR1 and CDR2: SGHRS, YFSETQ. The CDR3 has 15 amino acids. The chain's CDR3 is CASSLGGGSTDTQYF. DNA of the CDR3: TGTGCCAGCAGCTTGGGCGGGGGGAGCACAGATACGCAGTATTTT.

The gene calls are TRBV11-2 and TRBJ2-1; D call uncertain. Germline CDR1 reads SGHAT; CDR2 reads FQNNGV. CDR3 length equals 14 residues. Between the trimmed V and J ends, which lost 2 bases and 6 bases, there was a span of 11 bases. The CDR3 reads CASSLIIRSNEQFF. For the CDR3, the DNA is TGTGCCAGCAGCTTAATCATCCGCAGCAATGAGCAGTTCTTC.

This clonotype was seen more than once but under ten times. CDR3 loop: CASRGDQQYF. The CDR3 DNA is TGTGCCAGCAGAGGAGATCAGCAGTACTTC. V gene TRBV2 combines with J gene TRBJ2-7, with D unresolved. Germline CDR1 is SNHLY and CDR2 is FYNNEI. The CDR3 is 10 residues long. The V gene lost 6 bases and the J gene lost 8 bases, with 8 bases spanning the gap.

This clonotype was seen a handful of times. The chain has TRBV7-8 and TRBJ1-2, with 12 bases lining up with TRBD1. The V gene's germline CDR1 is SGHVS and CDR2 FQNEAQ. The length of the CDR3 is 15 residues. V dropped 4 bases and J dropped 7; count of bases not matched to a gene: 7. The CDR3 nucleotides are TGTGCCAGCAGCTCCCCAGGGACAGGGGGCGGTGGCTACACCTTC. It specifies CASSSPGTGGGGYTF.

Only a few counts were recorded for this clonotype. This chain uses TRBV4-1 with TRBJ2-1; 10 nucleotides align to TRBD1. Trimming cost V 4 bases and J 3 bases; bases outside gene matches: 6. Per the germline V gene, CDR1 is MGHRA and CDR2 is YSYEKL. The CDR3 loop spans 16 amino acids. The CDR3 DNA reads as TGCGCCAGCAGCCCAGCGACAGGGGGCGTCTACAATGAGCAGTTCTTC. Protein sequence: CASSPATGGVYNEQFF.

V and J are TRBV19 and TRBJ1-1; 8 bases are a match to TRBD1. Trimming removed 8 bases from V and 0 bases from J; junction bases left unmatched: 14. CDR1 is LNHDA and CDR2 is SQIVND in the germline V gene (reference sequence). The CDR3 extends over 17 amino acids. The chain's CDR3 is CASLSFPGQVMNTEAFF. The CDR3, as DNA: TGTGCCAGTCTGAGTTTCCCGGGACAGGTCATGAACACTGAAGCTTTCTTT.

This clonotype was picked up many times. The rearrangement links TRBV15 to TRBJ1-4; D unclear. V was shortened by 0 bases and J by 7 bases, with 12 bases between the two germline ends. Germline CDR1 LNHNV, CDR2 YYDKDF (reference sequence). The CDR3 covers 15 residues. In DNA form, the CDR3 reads TGTGCCACCAGCAGAGATTTTGGGCGCGGTGAAAAACTGTTTTTT. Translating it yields CATSRDFGRGEKLFF.

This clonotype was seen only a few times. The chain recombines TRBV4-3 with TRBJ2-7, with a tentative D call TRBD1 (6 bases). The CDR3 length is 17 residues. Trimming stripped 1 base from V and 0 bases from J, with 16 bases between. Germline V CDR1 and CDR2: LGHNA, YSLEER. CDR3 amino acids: CASSQAFLAGVSYEQYF. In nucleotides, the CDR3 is TGCGCCAGCAGCCAAGCTTTTCTGGCAGGGGTCTCCTACGAGCAGTACTTC.

The DNA for the CDR3 is TGCAGTGCGAATCGACAGGGGGCTTCGGGCTACACCTTC. It translates to CSANRQGASGYTF. This rearrangement joins TRBV20-1 to TRBJ1-2; the match to TRBD1 covers 10 bases. Germline CDR1 DFQATT, CDR2 SNEGSKA (reference sequence). J lost 8 bases, V lost 6 bases, and 9 bases had no gene match. The CDR3 loop spans 13 amino acids.

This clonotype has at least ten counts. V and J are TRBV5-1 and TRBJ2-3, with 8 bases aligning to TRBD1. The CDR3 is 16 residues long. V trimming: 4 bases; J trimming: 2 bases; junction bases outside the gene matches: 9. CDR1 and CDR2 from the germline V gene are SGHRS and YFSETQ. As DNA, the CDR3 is TGCGCCAGCAGCCCCGGACAGGGTGGTACCACAGATACGCAGTATTTT. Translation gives CASSPGQGGTTDTQYF.

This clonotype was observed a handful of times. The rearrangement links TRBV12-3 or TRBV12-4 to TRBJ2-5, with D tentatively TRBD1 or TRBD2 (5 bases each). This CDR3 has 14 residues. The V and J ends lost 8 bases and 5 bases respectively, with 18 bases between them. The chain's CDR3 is CASQQFGGGETQYF. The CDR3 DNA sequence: TGTGCCAGCCAGCAGTTTGGGGGTGGGGAGACCCAGTACTTC.

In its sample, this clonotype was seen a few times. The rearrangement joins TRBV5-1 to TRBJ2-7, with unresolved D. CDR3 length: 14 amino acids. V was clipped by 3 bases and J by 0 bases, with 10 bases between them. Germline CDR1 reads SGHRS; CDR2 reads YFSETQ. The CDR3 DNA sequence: TGCGCCAGCAGCTGGCGGACCGGCTCCTACGAGCAGTACTTC. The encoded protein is CASSWRTGSYEQYF.

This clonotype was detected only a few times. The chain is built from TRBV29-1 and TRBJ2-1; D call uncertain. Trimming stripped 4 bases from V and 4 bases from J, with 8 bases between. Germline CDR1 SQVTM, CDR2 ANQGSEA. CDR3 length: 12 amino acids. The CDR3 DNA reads TGCAGCGTTGGACAAGTATACAATGAGCAGTTCTTC. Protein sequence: CSVGQVYNEQFF.

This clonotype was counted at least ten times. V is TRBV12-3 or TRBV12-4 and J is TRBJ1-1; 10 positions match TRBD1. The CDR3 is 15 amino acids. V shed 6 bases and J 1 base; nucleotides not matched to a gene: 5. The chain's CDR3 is CASSPRTGGNTEAFF. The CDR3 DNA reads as TGTGCCAGCAGCCCCAGGACAGGGGGGAACACTGAAGCTTTCTTT.

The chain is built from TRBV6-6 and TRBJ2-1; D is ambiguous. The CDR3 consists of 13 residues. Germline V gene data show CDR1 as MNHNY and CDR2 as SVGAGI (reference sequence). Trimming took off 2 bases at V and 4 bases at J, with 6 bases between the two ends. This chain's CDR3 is CASSYTAYNEQFF. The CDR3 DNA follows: TGTGCCAGCAGTTACACAGCTTACAATGAGCAGTTCTTC.

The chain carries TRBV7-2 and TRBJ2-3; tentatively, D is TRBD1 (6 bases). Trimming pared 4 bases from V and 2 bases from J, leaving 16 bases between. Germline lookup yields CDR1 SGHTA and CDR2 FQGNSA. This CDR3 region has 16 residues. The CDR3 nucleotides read TGTGCCAGCAGCTCCGAACCCGACAGGCTCACAGATACGCAGTATTTT. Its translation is CASSSEPDRLTDTQYF.

As DNA, the CDR3 is TGCAGTGCTAGTAATCCCTGGGCGGCACCGAACACTGAAGCTTTCTTT. Translated: CSASNPWAAPNTEAFF. The J gene is TRBJ1-1, the V gene TRBV20-1; D call uncertain. Looked up from germline, CDR1 is DFQATT and CDR2 is SNEGSKA (reference sequence). The V end lost 3 bases, the J end lost 1 base, and 18 bases lay between the germline ends. The CDR3 spans 16 residues.